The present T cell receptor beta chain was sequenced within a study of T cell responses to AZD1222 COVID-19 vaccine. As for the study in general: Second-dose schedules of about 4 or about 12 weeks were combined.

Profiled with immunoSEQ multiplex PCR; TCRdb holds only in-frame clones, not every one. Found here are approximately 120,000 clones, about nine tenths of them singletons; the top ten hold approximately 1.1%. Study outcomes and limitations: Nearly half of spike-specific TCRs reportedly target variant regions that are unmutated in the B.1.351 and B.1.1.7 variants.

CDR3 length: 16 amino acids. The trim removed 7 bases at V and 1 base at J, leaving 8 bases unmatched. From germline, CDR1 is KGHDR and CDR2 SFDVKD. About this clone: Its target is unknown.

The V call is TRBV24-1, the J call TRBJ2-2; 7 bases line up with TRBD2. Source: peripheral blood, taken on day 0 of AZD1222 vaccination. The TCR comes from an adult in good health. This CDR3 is CATSAWGGGNTGELFF. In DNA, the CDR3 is TGTGCCACCAGCGCCTGGGGCGGGGGGAACACCGGGGAGCTGTTTTTT.